What follows describes a single T cell receptor beta chain. Its antigen is still unknown. The PCR employed 60 Vbeta primers together with 13 Jbeta primers. Assay: immunoSEQ multiplex PCR; the TCRdb copy retains only in-frame clones and omits some. The sample includes some 170,000 clones, roughly four fifths of them seen just once. The data originate from a study of cytomegalovirus exposure and HLA in healthy donors. Study results and limitations: A later analysis reportedly identified an Asian-associated ancestry cluster as carrying fewer N-insertions than the 666-donor mean.

V shed 4 bases and J 4 bases; nucleotides not matched to a gene: 20. This CDR3 has 20 amino acids. The germline V gene encodes CDR1 SGHKS and CDR2 YYEKEE (reference sequence). The specimen sequenced was PBMCs. This receptor was identified in a woman aged 18-29 years in good health and CMV-seropositive. V and J are TRBV5-5 and TRBJ2-1, with TRBD1 matching 10 bases. The CDR3: CASSARGTGVPFKRYNEQFF. CDR3 sequence (DNA): TGTGCCAGCAGCGCGCGTGGGACAGGGGTTCCGTTTAAGCGATACAATGAGCAGTTCTTC.